This T cell receptor (beta chain) was captured by sequencing in a study of shared clonotypes between healthy human individuals (dated by TCRdb to the early 2020s). About the investigation overall: Three men and a couple of women, aged 18 to 49 years, made up the cohort. Per donor, three plates each were used for CD4 naive and CD4 memory, two for CD8 naive, and one for CD8 memory. To estimate repertoire size and how much clonotype sharing occurs between individuals, the study deeply sequenced the blood TCR repertoires of five or six healthy adults. Different laboratories and diverse techniques were used to prepare libraries and sequence TCR repertoires, to increase sequencing depth and limit assay-specific biases. Between about 0.8 and 9.5 billion PBMCs per donor were obtained by leukapheresis. Results and caveats for the whole study, not just this receptor: Incomplete sequencing was indicated by rarefaction of sorted-subset datasets, despite the large sequencing depth. Sharing across several donors was observed for about 4.8% of naive CD4, less than 4% of naive CD8, 2.3% of memory CD4, and about 0.39% of memory CD8 clonotypes. Naive subsets generally had larger estimated clonotype richness than memory subsets. Based on pairwise subsampling, the degree of clonotype sharing among donors was expected to be affected by sequencing depth. Only blood was sampled, and tissue TCR repertoires likely differ from those in blood. Clonotypes shared by all four sorted-subset donors showed higher generation probabilities than non-shared clonotypes. Because the study included a small number of donors, the genetic and exposure-history diversity represented was limited.

Using the deep immunoSEQ assay, multiplex PCR amplified TCR CDR3 regions from genomic DNA. For each cell subset, the extracted genomic DNA was distributed evenly across all wells of several immunoSEQ 96-well plates, and each plate served as one replicate. For sorted subsets, each replicate PCR was loaded with 200 ng genomic DNA, equivalent to 30,000 or so T cell genomes. Purified libraries were measured with a Qubit 3.0 fluorometer, size-checked on a Bioanalyzer 2100, and measured again with the KAPA Library Quantification kit. Every immunoSEQ 96-well plate was sequenced on a dedicated single-read 150-cycle Illumina NextSeq 550 flow cell. The study's own analysis went as follows. The immunoSEQ output contained only junctional sequences without quality scores, so filtering could not match that applied to full-length reads. Sequences were annotated with PyIR, a Python wrapper for IgBLAST v1.9, and V/J genes and CDR3 were assigned using IMGT germline references. Any read was removed if the V/J assignment was weak (E-value above 1e-6), the CDR3 was missing, or the read contained stop codons, out-of-frame junctions, or ambiguous translated residues. V3J clonotypes were defined by identical inferred V gene, J gene, and CDR3 amino acid sequence. Percentage overlap between repertoires was computed as shared unique clonotypes divided by the size of the smaller repertoire. Repertoire richness was assessed with RTK rarefaction, the Chao1 estimator, and Recon v2.1 estimates of unobserved clonotypes. OLGA was used to compute generation probabilities for all TCRbeta clonotypes that the gDNA method yielded from a handful of donors. This is the immuneACCESS table as TCRdb keeps it, with only in-frame sequences that have V and J called. A part of the clones is gone; compared with another copy, unresolved V genes explain less than half, and the rest is unexplained. Clone size and V and J calls were adopted from that table, with D and trimming inferred from the DNA. The sample records about 680,000 clones, around 92% of which are singletons. The top ten constitute 24% of the sample.

CD8 naive samples were CD45RO-negative cells positively selected for CCR7, giving a CD45RA+CCR7+ population that excluded TemRA cells. The donors were healthy, HIV-negative adults with no recently reported acute infections or vaccinations. Every donor was a Caucasian adult residing in Nashville, Tennessee, USA. Blood was collected by leukapheresis, and PBMCs were isolated by Ficoll-Histopaque density gradient centrifugation and then cryopreserved in liquid nitrogen vapor phase. Analytical flow cytometry was used to check the purity and quantity of every magnetically sorted T cell population. Each sorted fraction had its genomic DNA isolated and then quantified by UV absorbance on a Nanodrop 2000c. A remark on this clone: Its recognized antigen is unknown. One base away there is no much larger clone; base qualities are not given.

The CDR3 numbers 13 residues from cysteine through phenylalanine. The DNA shown is the 39-base CDR3, in frame from base 1. CDR1 SGHNT and CDR2 YYREEE were looked up in the germline V gene (reference sequence). The V and J ends are trimmed by 2 bases and 3 bases, leaving 9 bases between them. This TCR derives from a man aged 30 to 39 in good health. The chain is made from TRBV5-4 and TRBJ2-7; D gene: possibly TRBD1, on 5 matching bases. Sequencing was performed on naive CD8+ T cells sorted from blood. The cell subset or site label here, explained by the study, means: CD45RA+CCR7+. The CDR3 in this case is CASSFQDNYEQYF. The nucleotide sequence reads as follows: TGTGCCAGCAGCTTCCAGGACAACTACGAGCAGTACTTC.